The next 8 T cell receptor beta chains were all read from a single sample in a study of T cells in Graves' hyperthyroidism and ophthalmopathy. What was amplified from RNA transcripts were TCR beta CDR3 regions. HTBI primers were the set used in a first-round RT-PCR of the TCR CDR3. TCRdb called the multiplex PCR reads again in MiXCR, with one record for every CDR3 protein. The table includes 450,000 to 650,000 distinct CDR3 sequences, less than 25% detected once. Sequences were obtained from blood. All receptors come from a man aged 18 to 29 with Graves' hyperthyroidism.

V gene TRBV12-3 or TRBV12-4 combines with J gene TRBJ2-5; 7 bases map to TRBD1. Trimming at V came to 5 bases and at J to 2 bases, leaving 5 bases not matched to a gene. The CDR3 is made up of 14 amino acids. The CDR3 DNA reads TGTGCCAGCAGTGGGGACAGTGGGCAAGAGACCCAGTACTTC. Residues: CASSGDSGQETQYF.

This clonotype showed up just a few times. The chain joins TRBV30 to TRBJ1-6; 10 nucleotides line up with TRBD1. V lost 3 bases to trimming and J lost 10 bases; unmatched junction nucleotides: 0. Per germline, CDR1 GTSNPN and CDR2 SVGIG (reference sequence). The CDR3 has 12 amino acids. The CDR3 bases are TGTGCCTGGAGGACAGGGGGCTCACCCCTCCACTTT. Translating gives CAWRTGGSPLHF.

This rearrangement joins TRBV24-1 to TRBJ2-5; 9 positions agree with TRBD1. The V and J ends lost 5 bases and 3 bases, in that order; junction bases with no gene match: 6. The CDR3 covers 15 residues. The germline CDR1 and CDR2 sequences are KGHDR and SFDVKD. The CDR3 reads CATSGDREGEETQYF. In nucleotides, the CDR3 is TGTGCCACCAGTGGGGACAGGGAGGGGGAAGAGACCCAGTACTTC.

This rearrangement joins TRBV19 to TRBJ2-5, with 7 bases fitting TRBD1. The CDR3 runs 15 residues. Trimming at V came to 5 bases and at J to 1 base, leaving 7 bases not matched to a gene. Germline-derived CDR1 and CDR2 are LNHDA and SQIVND (reference sequence). CDR3: CASSPPDRTQETQYF. CDR3 nucleotides: TGTGCCAGTAGTCCGCCGGACAGGACCCAAGAGACCCAGTACTTC.

This clonotype was picked up many times. Here the CDR3 DNA reads TGTGCCGCCTACCCCCCCCCGGGGAAACTTGAAGCTTTCTTT. Translating gives CAAYPPPGKLEAFF. V gene TRBV2 combines with J gene TRBJ1-1; D call uncertain. V lost 11 bases, J lost 7 bases, and 23 bases lay in between. Germline V CDR1 and CDR2: SNHLY, FYNNEI. The CDR3 runs to 14 residues.

This clonotype was observed at least ten times. The gene calls are TRBV10-2 and TRBJ1-5; D possibly corresponds to TRBD1 (6 bases). Germline CDR1 WSHSY, CDR2 SAAADI. The CDR3 runs 14 residues. The germline V and J ends were trimmed by 6 bases and 2 bases, with 11 bases remaining between them. The CDR3, as DNA: TGCGCCAGCAGCGACAGGTCAGGCAATCAGCCCCAGCATTTT. Protein: CASSDRSGNQPQHF.

Concerning this clonotype: At one end the junction does not follow the germline gene, possibly because of a read error. The J gene is TRBJ2-4, the V gene TRBV12-3 or TRBV12-4; 9 nucleotides align to TRBD1. This CDR3 comprises 14 residues. The CDR3 DNA sequence: TGTGCCAGCAGCTTGGGACAGGGTTTGAACATTAAGTACTTC. Translating it yields CASSLGQGLNIKYF.

This clonotype was observed many times. CDR3 DNA: TGCGCCAGCAGCCAAGTTCTGACTAGCAAAGAGACCCAGTACTTC. Residues: CASSQVLTSKETQYF. The chain employs TRBV4-1 and TRBJ2-5, with 7 bases matching TRBD2. Germline V lookup: CDR1 MGHRA, CDR2 YSYEKL. The V segment lost 1 base and the J segment 3 bases; nucleotides outside the gene matches: 5. This CDR3 has 15 amino acids.